This paragraph reports one T cell receptor beta chain. This sample was included in a study of control samples from healthy donors and cancer patients. Germline CDR1 is MNHEY and CDR2 is SVGAGI. V was pared by 5 bases and J by 7 bases, with 14 bases between. The CDR3 has 13 residues. The method was immunoSEQ multiplex PCR; TCRdb's version includes in-frame clones alone and lacks a portion of them. The table includes 60,000 to 80,000 clones, roughly 90% detected once. The sequence came from a woman aged 45-65 years in good health. Sequencing was carried out using blood. V and J are TRBV6-5 and TRBJ1-1; unclear D gene. CDR3 nucleotides: TGTGCCAGCAGTCCAGCCGTGACCGGTGAAGCTTTCTTT. Encoded protein: CASSPAVTGEAFF.